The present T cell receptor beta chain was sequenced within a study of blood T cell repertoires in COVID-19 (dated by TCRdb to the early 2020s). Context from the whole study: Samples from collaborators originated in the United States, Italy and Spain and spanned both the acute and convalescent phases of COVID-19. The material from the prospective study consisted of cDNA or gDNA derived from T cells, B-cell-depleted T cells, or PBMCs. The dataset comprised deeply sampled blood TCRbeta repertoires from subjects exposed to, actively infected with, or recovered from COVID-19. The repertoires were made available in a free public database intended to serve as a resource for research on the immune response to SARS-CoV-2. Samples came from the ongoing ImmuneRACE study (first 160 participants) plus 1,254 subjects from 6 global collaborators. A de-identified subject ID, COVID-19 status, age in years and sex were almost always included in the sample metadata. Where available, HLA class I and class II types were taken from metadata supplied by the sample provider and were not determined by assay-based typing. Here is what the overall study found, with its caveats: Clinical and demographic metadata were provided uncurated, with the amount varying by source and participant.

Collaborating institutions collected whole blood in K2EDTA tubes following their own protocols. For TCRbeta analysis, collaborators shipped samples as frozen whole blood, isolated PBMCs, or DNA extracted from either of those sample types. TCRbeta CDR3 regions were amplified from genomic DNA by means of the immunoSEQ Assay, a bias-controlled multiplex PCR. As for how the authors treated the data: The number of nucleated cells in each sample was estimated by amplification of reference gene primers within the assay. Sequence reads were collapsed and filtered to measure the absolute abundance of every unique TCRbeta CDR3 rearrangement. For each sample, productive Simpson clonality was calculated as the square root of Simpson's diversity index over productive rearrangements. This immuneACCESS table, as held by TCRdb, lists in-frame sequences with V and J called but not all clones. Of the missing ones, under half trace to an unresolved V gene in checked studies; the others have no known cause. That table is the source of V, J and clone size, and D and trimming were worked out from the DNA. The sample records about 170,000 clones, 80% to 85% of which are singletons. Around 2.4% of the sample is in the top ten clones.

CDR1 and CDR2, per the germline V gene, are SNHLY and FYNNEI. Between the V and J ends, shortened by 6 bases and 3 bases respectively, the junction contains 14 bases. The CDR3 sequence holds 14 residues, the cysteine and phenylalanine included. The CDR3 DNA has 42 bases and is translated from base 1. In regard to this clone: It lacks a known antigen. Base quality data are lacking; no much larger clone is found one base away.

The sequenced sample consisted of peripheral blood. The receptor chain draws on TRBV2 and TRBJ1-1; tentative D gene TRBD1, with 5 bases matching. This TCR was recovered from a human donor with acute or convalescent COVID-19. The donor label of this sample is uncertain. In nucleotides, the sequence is TGTGCCAGCAGGGGGGAGGGTAGGTACACTGAAGCTTTCTTT. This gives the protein CASRGEGRYTEAFF.